The clone carrying this T cell receptor beta chain was observed many times. Its matching antigen is unknown. CDR3 and TCR beta VDJ profiling relied on a genomic DNA template. Each CDR3 protein gets one entry after TCRdb re-called the reads with MiXCR. The table lists about 180,000 distinct CDR3 sequences, about half of them singletons, with over 10% in the top ten. The sample belongs to a study of CD8+CD57+ T cells in acquired aplastic anemia. Study in general: Mean yield of DNA from sorted CD4+ and CD8+ cells was approximately 3 ug. Study-level results: Patients and controls had CD8+ Simpson's diversity values that were not significantly distinct. There were over 25 CD8+ CDR3 sequences that occurred in both patients and controls.

The authors sequenced patients whose flow cytometry had shown CD8+CD57+ cell expansion. This clonotype originated in a human donor with aplastic anemia. Sequences were obtained from sorted CD4+, CD8+, or CD8+CD57+ T cells (not recorded which) from PBMCs.

The CDR3 DNA sequence: TGCAGTGCTAGGGGTAGCGGGGGACCTTACTCTGGGGCCAACGTCCTGACTTTC. It is translated as CSARGSGGPYSGANVLTF. This chain links TRBV20-1 with TRBJ2-6; 9 bases agree with TRBD2. The CDR3 totals 18 residues. J gave up 0 bases and V 3 bases, and 9 bases lay outside the gene matches. CDR1 and CDR2 (germline): DFQATT, SNEGSKA (reference sequence).